Shown below are 5 T cell receptor beta chains from a single sample sequenced in a study of T-cell reconstitution after alpha-beta-depleted transplantation in children. The authors prepared the TCRbeta library with unique molecular identifiers. TCRdb reprocessed the PCR reads with MiXCR, giving one entry per CDR3 protein. The sample lists hundreds of thousands of distinct CDR3 sequences, 16% seen once, with over 0.95% in the top ten. The sequenced sample was PBMCs from the stem cell graft donor, obtained from the stem cell graft. The receptor source for this set is a human donor who donated a stem cell graft to a child with acute myeloid leukemia.

The rearrangement joins TRBV18 to TRBJ2-1; the D gene could be TRBD1 or TRBD2 (5 bases each). The V end lost 2 bases, the J end lost 6 bases, and 14 bases lay between the germline ends. Per germline, CDR1 KGHSH and CDR2 LQKENI. The CDR3 spans 15 residues. The CDR3 protein is CASSPSGLGTNEQFF. In nucleotides, the CDR3 is TGTGCCAGCTCACCATCGGGCCTGGGGACCAATGAGCAGTTCTTC.

This clonotype was counted a single time. The chain carries TRBV6-2 or TRBV6-3 and TRBJ2-7; D may be TRBD2 (6 bases). Trimming took 10 bases from V and 2 from J, leaving 18 bases between them. Per germline, CDR1 MNHEY and CDR2 SVGEGT. The CDR3 spans 14 residues. CDR3: CATRGMNDAYEQYF. CDR3 nucleotides: TGTGCCACCCGCGGGATGAATGATGCCTACGAGCAGTACTTC.

This clonotype has at least ten counts. The J gene is TRBJ2-7, the V gene TRBV7-2; D not resolved. CDR1 is SGHTA and CDR2 is FQGNSA in the germline V gene. The V and J ends lost 2 bases and 3 bases respectively, with 17 bases between them. The length of the CDR3 is 16 residues. Here the CDR3 reads CASSLQVQGIRYEQYF. The CDR3 region has the DNA TGTGCCAGCAGCTTACAAGTACAAGGGATTCGCTACGAGCAGTACTTC.

This clonotype was observed many times. The chain carries TRBV20-1 and TRBJ2-1; no reliable D call. The CDR3 runs to 14 residues. Trimming took 4 bases from V and 2 from J, leaving 12 bases between them. Germline V gene sequence: CDR1 DFQATT, CDR2 SNEGSKA (reference sequence). CDR3 DNA: TGCAGTGCTATTCTAGACACAACCTACAATGAGCAGTTCTTC. Translating it yields CSAILDTTYNEQFF.

This chain uses TRBV4-1 with TRBJ2-3, with 12 bases identical to TRBD1. The V segment lost 3 bases and the J segment 2 bases; nucleotides outside the gene matches: 9. This CDR3 contains 18 residues. CDR1 MGHRA and CDR2 YSYEKL come from the germline V gene. The CDR3 reads CASSHPPGQGAYTDTQYF. In nucleotides, the CDR3 is TGCGCCAGCAGCCATCCGCCGGGACAGGGGGCCTACACAGATACGCAGTATTTT.